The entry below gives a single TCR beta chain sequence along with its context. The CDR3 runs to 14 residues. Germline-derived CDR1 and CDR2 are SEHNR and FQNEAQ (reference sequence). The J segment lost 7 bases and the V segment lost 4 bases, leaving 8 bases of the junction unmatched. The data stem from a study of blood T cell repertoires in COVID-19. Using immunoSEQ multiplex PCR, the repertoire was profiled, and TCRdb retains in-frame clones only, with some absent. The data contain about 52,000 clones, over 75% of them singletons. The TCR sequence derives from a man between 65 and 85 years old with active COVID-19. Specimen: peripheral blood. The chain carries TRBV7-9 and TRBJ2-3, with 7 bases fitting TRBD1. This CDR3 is CASSSQTGLNTQYF. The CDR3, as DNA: TGTGCCAGCAGCTCGCAGACAGGGCTGAATACGCAGTATTTT.